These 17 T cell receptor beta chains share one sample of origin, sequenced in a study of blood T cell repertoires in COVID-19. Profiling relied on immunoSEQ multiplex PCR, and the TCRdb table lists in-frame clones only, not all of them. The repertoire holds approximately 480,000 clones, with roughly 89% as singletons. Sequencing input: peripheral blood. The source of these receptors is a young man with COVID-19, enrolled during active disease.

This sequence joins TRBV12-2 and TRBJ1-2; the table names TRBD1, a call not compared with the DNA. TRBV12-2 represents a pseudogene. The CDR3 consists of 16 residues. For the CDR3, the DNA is TGTGCAAGTCGCTCCCACGGGACAGGGGGGCTATATGGCTACACCTTC. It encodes CASRSHGTGGLYGYTF.

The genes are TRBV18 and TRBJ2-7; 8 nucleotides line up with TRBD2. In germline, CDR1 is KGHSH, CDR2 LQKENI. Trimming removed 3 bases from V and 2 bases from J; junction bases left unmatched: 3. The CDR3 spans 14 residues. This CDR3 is CASSPSGGPYEQYF. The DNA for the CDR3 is TGTGCCAGCTCACCCAGCGGGGGCCCCTACGAGCAGTACTTC.

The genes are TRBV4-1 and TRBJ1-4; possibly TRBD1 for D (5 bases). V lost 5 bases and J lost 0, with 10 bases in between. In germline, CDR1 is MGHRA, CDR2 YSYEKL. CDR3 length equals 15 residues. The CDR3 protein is CASSSQGATNEKLFF. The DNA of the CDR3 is TGCGCCAGCAGCTCTCAGGGTGCAACTAATGAAAAACTGTTTTTT.

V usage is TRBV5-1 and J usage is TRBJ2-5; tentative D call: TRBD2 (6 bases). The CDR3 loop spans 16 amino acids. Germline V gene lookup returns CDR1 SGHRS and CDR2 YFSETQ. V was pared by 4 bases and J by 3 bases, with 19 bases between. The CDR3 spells CASSPGLAGPKETQYF. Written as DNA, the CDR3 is TGCGCCAGCAGCCCGGGACTCGCTGGCCCCAAAGAGACCCAGTACTTC.

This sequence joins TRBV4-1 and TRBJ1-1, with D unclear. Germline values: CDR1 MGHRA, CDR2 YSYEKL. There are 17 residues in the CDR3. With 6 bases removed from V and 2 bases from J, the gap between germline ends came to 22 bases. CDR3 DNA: TGCGCCAGCAGGACCCTATTAATTGTGGGCGCCAACACTGAAGCTTTCTTT. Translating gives CASRTLLIVGANTEAFF.

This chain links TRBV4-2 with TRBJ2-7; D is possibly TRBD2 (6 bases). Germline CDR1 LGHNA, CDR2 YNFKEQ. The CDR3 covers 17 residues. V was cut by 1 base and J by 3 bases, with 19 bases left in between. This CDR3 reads CASSQGHRAPGVYEQYF. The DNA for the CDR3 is TGTGCCAGCAGCCAAGGGCATAGGGCGCCGGGGGTCTACGAGCAGTACTTC.

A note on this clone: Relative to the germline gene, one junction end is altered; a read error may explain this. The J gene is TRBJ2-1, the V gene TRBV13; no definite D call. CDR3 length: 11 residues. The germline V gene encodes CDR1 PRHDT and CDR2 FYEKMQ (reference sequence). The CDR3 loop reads CASSSSNEQFF. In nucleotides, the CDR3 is TGTGCCAGCAGCTCCTCCAATGAGCAGTTCTTC.

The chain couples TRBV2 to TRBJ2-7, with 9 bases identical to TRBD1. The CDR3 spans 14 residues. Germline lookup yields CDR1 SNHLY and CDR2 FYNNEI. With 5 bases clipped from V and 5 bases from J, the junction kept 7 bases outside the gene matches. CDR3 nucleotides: TGTGCCAGCAGTAGAGGGACAGGGTTGCACGAGCAGTACTTC. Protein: CASSRGTGLHEQYF.

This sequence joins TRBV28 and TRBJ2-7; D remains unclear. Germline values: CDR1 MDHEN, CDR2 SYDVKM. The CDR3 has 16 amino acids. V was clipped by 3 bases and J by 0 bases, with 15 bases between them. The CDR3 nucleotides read TGTGCCAGCAGTTTGGATCGCCCGGCGGACTCCTACGAGCAGTACTTC. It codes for CASSLDRPADSYEQYF.

The CDR3 nucleotides are TGTGCCACGGGACAGGGGAGTGAAAAACTGTTTTTT. It yields the protein CATGQGSEKLFF. J is TRBJ1-4 and V is TRBV27, with 10 nucleotides matching TRBD1. After removal of 10 bases from V and 7 bases from J, the junction contained 3 bases not matched to a gene. Germline CDR1 and CDR2: MNHEY and SMNVEV (reference sequence). The CDR3 is 12 residues long.

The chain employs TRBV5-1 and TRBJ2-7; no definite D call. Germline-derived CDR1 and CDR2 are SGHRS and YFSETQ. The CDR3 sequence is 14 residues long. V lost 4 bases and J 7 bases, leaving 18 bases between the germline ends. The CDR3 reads CASSPKRNSGEQYF. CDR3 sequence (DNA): TGCGCCAGCAGCCCGAAACGAAATTCCGGGGAGCAGTACTTC. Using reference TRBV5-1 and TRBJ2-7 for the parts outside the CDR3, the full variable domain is KAGVTQTPRYLIKTRGQQVTLSCSPISGHRSVSWYQQTPGQGLQFLFEYFSETQRNKGNFPGRFSGRQFSNSRSEMNVSTLELGDSALYLCASSPKRNSGEQYFGPGTRLTVT.

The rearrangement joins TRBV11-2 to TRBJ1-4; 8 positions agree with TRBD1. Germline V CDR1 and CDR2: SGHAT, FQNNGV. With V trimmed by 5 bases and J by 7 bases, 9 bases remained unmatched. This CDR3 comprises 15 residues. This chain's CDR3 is CASSLDGTGGEKLFF. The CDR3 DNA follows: TGTGCCAGCAGCCTTGATGGGACAGGAGGTGAAAAACTGTTTTTT.

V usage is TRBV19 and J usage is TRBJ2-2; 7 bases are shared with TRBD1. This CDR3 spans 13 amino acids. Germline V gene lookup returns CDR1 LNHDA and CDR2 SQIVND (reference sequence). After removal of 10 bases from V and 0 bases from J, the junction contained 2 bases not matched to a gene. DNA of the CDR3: TGTGCCACTACAGGGGCGAACACCGGGGAGCTGTTTTTT. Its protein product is CATTGANTGELFF.

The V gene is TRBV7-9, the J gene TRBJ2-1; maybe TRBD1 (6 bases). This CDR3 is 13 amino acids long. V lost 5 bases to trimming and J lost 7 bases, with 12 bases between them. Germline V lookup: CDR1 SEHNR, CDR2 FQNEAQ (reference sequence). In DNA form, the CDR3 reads TGTGCCAGCAGCCCACGGACAGTAAATGAGCAGTTCTTC. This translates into CASSPRTVNEQFF.

The CDR3 nucleotides read TGTGCCAGCAGCCAAACAAAATTAGCTTTCTTT. It specifies CASSQTKLAFF. V gene TRBV3-1 (or the pseudogene TRBV3-2) combines with J gene TRBJ1-1, with no clear D. The V gene's germline CDR1 is LGHDT and CDR2 YNNKEL (reference sequence). CDR3 length equals 11 residues. V lost 2 bases and J 10 bases, leaving 8 bases between the germline ends.

CDR3 in amino acids: CASSLEGTGSGYTF. The CDR3 nucleotides are TGCGCCAGCAGCTTGGAGGGGACAGGGAGTGGCTACACCTTC. The chain combines TRBV5-1 with TRBJ1-2; 9 bases line up with TRBD1. Germline trimming cut 0 bases from V and 7 bases from J; bases unmatched to any gene: 4. CDR1 and CDR2 from the germline V gene are SGHRS and YFSETQ. The CDR3 runs 14 residues.

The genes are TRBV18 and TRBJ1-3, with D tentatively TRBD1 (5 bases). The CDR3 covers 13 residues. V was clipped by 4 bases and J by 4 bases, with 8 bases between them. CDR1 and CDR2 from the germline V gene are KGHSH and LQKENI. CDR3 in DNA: TGTGCCAGCTCACGTGCAGGGGGAAACACCATATATTTT. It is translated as CASSRAGGNTIYF.